This T cell receptor beta chain stems from a study of blood T cell repertoires in COVID-19. Overall study context: The analysed material was cDNA or gDNA that came from T cells, B-cell-depleted T cells, or PBMCs.

Across about two dozen US areas, participants ranged in age from about 18 to 100 years. Participant-reported clinical history was the basis for cohort assignment. V shed 0 bases and J 5 bases; nucleotides not matched to a gene: 1. The germline gives CDR1 PRHDT, CDR2 FYEKMQ (reference sequence). CDR3 length: 14 residues. Using immunoSEQ multiplex PCR, the repertoire was profiled, and TCRdb retains in-frame clones only, with some absent. The table records 300,000 to 500,000 clones, roughly 90% of them present only once. The material sequenced was PBMCs or T cells enriched from blood (not recorded which). The chain carries TRBV13 and TRBJ2-1, with 7 positions matching TRBD2. The clonotype originates from a woman aged 30 to 39 with acute COVID-19. CDR3 in amino acids: CASSLGGTNNEQFF. CDR3 nucleotide sequence: TGTGCCAGCAGCTTAGGCGGGACTAACAATGAGCAGTTCTTC.